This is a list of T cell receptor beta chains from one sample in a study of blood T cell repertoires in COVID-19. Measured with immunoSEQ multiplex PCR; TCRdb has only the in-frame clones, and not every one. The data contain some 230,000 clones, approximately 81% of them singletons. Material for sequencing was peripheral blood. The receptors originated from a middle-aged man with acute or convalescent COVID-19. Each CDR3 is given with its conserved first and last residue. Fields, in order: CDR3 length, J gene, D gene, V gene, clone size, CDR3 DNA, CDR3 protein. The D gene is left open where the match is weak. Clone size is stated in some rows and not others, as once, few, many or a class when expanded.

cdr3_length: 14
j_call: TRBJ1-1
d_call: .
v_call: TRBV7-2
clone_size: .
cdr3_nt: TGTGCCAGCAGCTCGGGGGGTAGGGACACTGAAGCTTTCTTT
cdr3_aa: CASSSGGRDTEAFF

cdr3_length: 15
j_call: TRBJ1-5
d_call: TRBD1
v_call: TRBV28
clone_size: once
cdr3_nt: TGTGCCAGCAGCGAGACAGGGCCCAGCAATCAGCCCCAGCATTTT
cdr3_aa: CASSETGPSNQPQHF

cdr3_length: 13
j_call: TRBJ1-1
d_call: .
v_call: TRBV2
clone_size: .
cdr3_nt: TGTGCCAGCAGACTGACAGGAAACACTGAAGCTTTCTTT
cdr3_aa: CASRLTGNTEAFF

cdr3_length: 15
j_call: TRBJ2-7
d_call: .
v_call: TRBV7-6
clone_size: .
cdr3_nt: TGTGCCAGCAGCTTCGGACAGGGAGGGACCTACGAGCAGTACTTC
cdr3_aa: CASSFGQGGTYEQYF

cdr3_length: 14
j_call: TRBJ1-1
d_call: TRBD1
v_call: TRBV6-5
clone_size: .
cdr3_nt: TGTGCCAGCAGTTTGACAGGGGAACTGTCTGAAGCTTTCTTT
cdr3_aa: CASSLTGELSEAFF

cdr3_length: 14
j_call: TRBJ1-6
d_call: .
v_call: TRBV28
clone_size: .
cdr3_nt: TGTGCCAGCAGACTCGGACAGCCTAATTCACCCCTCCACTTT
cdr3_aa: CASRLGQPNSPLHF

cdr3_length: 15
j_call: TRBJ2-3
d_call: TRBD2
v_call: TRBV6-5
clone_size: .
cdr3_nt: TGTGCCAGCACCCTTAGGGGAAGCGGGGGGGATACGCAGTATTTT
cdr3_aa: CASTLRGSGGDTQYF

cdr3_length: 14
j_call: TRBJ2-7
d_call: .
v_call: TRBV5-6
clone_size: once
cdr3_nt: TGTGCCAGCAGCTTCGCGGGGGCCTCCTACGAGCAGTACTTC
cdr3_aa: CASSFAGASYEQYF

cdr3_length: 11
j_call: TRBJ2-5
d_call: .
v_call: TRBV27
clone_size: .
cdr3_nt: TGTGCCAGCAGGCGGGATTTTGGCCAGTACTTC
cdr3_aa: CASRRDFGQYF

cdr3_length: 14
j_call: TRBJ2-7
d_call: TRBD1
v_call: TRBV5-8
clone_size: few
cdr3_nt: TGTGCCAGCAGCTGGGACAGGGGTTCCTACGAGCAGTACTTC
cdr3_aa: CASSWDRGSYEQYF

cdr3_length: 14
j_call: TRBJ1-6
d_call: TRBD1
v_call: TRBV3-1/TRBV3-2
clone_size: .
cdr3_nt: TGTGCCAGCAGTCTGGGACAGACTAATTCACCCCTCCACTTT
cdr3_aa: CASSLGQTNSPLHF

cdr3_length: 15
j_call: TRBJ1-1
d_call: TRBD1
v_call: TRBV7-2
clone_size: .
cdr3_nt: TGTGCCAGCAGCTTGACAGGGGGCTTATTTTCTGAAGCTTTCTTT
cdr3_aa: CASSLTGGLFSEAFF